Presented here are 16 T cell receptor beta chains from one specimen sequenced in a study of T cell responses to AZD1222 COVID-19 vaccine. TCRdb's copy holds only in-frame clones and misses some; the assay was immunoSEQ multiplex PCR. Found here are more than 110,000 clones, roughly 88% of them singletons; the top ten hold around 3.6%. This specimen consisted of peripheral blood, obtained on day 0 of AZD1222 vaccination. The receptor source for this set is an adult in good health.

The chain has TRBV27 and TRBJ2-7, with TRBD2 identical over 10 bases. V lost 6 bases, J lost 3 bases, and 11 bases stayed unmatched. Germline V gives CDR1 MNHEY, CDR2 SMNVEV (reference sequence). This CDR3 has 16 residues. The CDR3 loop is CASRLLIAGGNYEQYF. The CDR3 DNA is TGTGCCAGCAGGCTTCTTATAGCGGGAGGAAACTACGAGCAGTACTTC.

This chain links TRBV11-2 with TRBJ2-1; D remains ambiguous. The ends were cut back, 3 bases at V and 8 bases at J, with 14 bases in the middle. CDR3 size: 14 residues. The V gene's germline CDR1 is SGHAT and CDR2 FQNNGV. The CDR3 DNA reads TGTGCCAGCAGCTTGCAGCCCCTAGGGCATGAGCAGTTCTTC. Its translation: CASSLQPLGHEQFF. The entire variable domain, with the rest obtained from reference TRBV11-2 and TRBJ2-1, is as follows: EAGVAQSPRYKIIEKRQSVAFWCNPISGHATLYWYQQILGQGPKLLIQFQNNGVVDDSQLPKDRFSAERLKGVDSTLKIQPAKLEDSAVYLCASSLQPLGHEQFFGPGTRLTVL.

In its sample, this clone was seen a few times. This rearrangement joins TRBV9 to TRBJ2-5; tentatively, D is TRBD1 (5 bases). The CDR3 loop spans 15 amino acids. Trimming removed 0 bases at V and 5 bases at J, with 14 bases between. Germline V gives CDR1 SGDLS, CDR2 YYNGEE. CDR3 protein: CASSVGDGAAETQYF. CDR3 sequence (DNA): TGTGCCAGCAGCGTAGGAGATGGGGCCGCGGAGACCCAGTACTTC.

V usage is TRBV5-5 and J usage is TRBJ1-1, with D perhaps matching TRBD1 (5 bases). V lost 0 bases and J 2 bases, leaving 11 bases between the germline ends. CDR3 size: 15 residues. Germline CDR1 is SGHKS and CDR2 is YYEKEE (reference sequence). The CDR3 nucleotides are TGTGCCAGCAGCTTGGCCCCCAGGGATAACACTGAAGCTTTCTTT. This codes for CASSLAPRDNTEAFF. The whole variable domain, filled in from reference TRBV5-5 and TRBJ1-1, reads DAGVTQSPTHLIKTRGQQVTLRCSPISGHKSVSWYQQVLGQGPQFIFQYYEKEERGRGNFPDRFSARQFPNYSSELNVNALLLGDSALYLCASSLAPRDNTEAFFGQGTRLTVV.

The chain couples TRBV2 to TRBJ1-2; D ambiguous. CDR1 SNHLY and CDR2 FYNNEI come from the germline V gene. V was trimmed by 2 bases and J by 4 bases, leaving 11 bases between them. This CDR3 region has 14 residues. The CDR3 nucleotides are TGTGCCAGCAGTGAAACGACGACTTCCTATGGCTACACCTTC. This codes for CASSETTTSYGYTF.

The chain couples TRBV3-1 (or the pseudogene TRBV3-2) to TRBJ2-2; the D is unclear. The CDR3 contains 16 residues. V shed 2 bases and J shed 1 base, with 11 bases lying between them. Germline V lookup: CDR1 LGHDT, CDR2 YNNKEL (reference sequence). CDR3: CASSQFWQKNTGELFF. CDR3 DNA sequence: TGTGCCAGCAGCCAATTTTGGCAGAAGAACACCGGGGAGCTGTTTTTT.

The chain uses TRBV6-5 and TRBJ1-2; no clear D. The CDR3 length is 13 residues. Germline V CDR1 and CDR2: MNHEY, SVGAGI. V was shortened by 6 bases and J by 0 bases, with 8 bases between the two germline ends. The CDR3 DNA sequence: TGTGCCAGCAGATTCCTCACTAACTATGGCTACACCTTC. It translates to CASRFLTNYGYTF.

The genes are TRBV30 and TRBJ2-6; 7 positions match TRBD2. Germline values: CDR1 GTSNPN, CDR2 SVGIG (reference sequence). This CDR3 spans 13 amino acids. V gave up 8 bases and J gave up 1 base; unmatched junction bases: 2. The CDR3 region has the DNA TGTGCCGGGGGGGTATCTGGGGCCAACGTCCTGACTTTC. This encodes CAGGVSGANVLTF.

The rearrangement links TRBV7-9 to TRBJ2-3; 8 nucleotides agree with TRBD1. The germline V gene has CDR1 SEHNR and CDR2 FQNEAQ (reference sequence). V dropped 5 bases and J dropped 1; count of bases not matched to a gene: 5. The CDR3 totals 15 residues. CDR3 nucleotides: TGTGCCAGCAGCGGCACAGGGGGGCGCACAGATACGCAGTATTTT. Translating gives CASSGTGGRTDTQYF.

About this clone: One end of the junction fails to match germline, which may point to a read error. The J gene is TRBJ2-7, the V gene TRBV2, with 7 positions matching TRBD1. The CDR3 covers 14 residues. Per the germline V gene, CDR1 is SNHLY and CDR2 is FYNNEI. CDR3 in amino acids: CASTEGAGGYEQYF. As DNA, the CDR3 is TGTGCCAGCACTGAAGGGGCAGGGGGATACGAGCAGTACTTC.

V usage is TRBV28 and J usage is TRBJ1-5, with D possibly TRBD1 on 5 matching bases. CDR3 size: 14 residues. CDR1 MDHEN and CDR2 SYDVKM come from the germline V gene. V was pared by 5 bases and J by 3 bases, with 11 bases between. The CDR3 is CASSRQSYNQPQHF. The CDR3 DNA is TGTGCCAGCAGTCGACAGAGTTACAATCAGCCCCAGCATTTT.

V and J are TRBV7-9 and TRBJ1-2, with TRBD1 matching 7 bases. Losses at the gene ends were 4 bases for V and 8 bases for J; bases not matched to a gene: 4. The CDR3 is 12 amino acids. The germline V gene encodes CDR1 SEHNR and CDR2 FQNEAQ (reference sequence). The chain's CDR3 is CASSSDRDGYTF. CDR3 nucleotides: TGTGCCAGCAGCTCCGACAGGGACGGCTACACCTTC.

This chain joins TRBV12-3 or TRBV12-4 and TRBJ1-1; D remains ambiguous. The CDR3 length is 13 residues. V was clipped by 6 bases and J by 0 bases, with 8 bases between them. CDR3 region: CASRQGLNTEAFF. CDR3 nucleotides: TGTGCCAGCAGACAAGGATTGAACACTGAAGCTTTCTTT.

V is TRBV12-3 or TRBV12-4 and J is TRBJ1-3; D not certain. V shed 3 bases and J shed 0 bases, with 3 bases lying between them. The CDR3 has 13 residues. In DNA, the CDR3 is TGTGCCAGCAGTTTGAACTCTGGAAACACCATATATTTT. Translating gives CASSLNSGNTIYF.

The chain uses TRBV19 and TRBJ2-2, with 9 bases matching TRBD1. The CDR3 sequence is 19 residues long. Germline V gives CDR1 LNHDA, CDR2 SQIVND (reference sequence). Trimming removed 5 bases from V and 0 bases from J; junction bases left unmatched: 13. DNA for the CDR3: TGTGCCAGTAGTTTCCGACGGGACAGGGATGGCCCGAACACCGGGGAGCTGTTTTTT. Translation: CASSFRRDRDGPNTGELFF.

The gene calls are TRBV6-6 and TRBJ2-2, with 9 bases identical to TRBD2. J was trimmed by 1 base and V by 6 bases; bases with no gene match: 0. This CDR3 contains 14 residues. The germline CDR1 and CDR2 sequences are MNHNY and SVGAGI (reference sequence). The CDR3: CASRTSGNTGELFF. The CDR3 DNA follows: TGTGCCAGCAGGACTAGCGGGAACACCGGGGAGCTGTTTTTT.